This entry describes one T cell receptor (beta chain). The ends lost 4 bases at V and 5 bases at J; junction bases unmatched: 6. Germline CDR1 and CDR2: SGHDN and FVKESK. The CDR3 consists of 14 residues. Constant-region reverse primers amplified full-length variable regions, followed by semi-nested Nested Universal Primer A PCR. Via MiXCR, TCRdb re-called the 5' RACE reads, giving one row per CDR3 protein. This table holds 10,000 to 15,000 distinct CDR3 sequences, 20% to 30% found once. The TCR comes from a female donor with breast cancer. Sample: naive CD4+ T cells sorted from blood. Described subset: naive CD4+ T cells, CD4+CD45RA+CD25-. The rearrangement uses TRBV14 and TRBJ2-7, with 9 nucleotides matching TRBD1. The chain's CDR3 is CASSLQGALDEQYF. In DNA, the CDR3 is TGTGCCAGCAGCCTACAGGGGGCTTTAGACGAGCAGTACTTC.